The T cell receptor beta chain under discussion was sequenced for a study of tumor-infiltrating lymphocytes in oesophageal squamous cell carcinoma. Points on this clonotype: Germline is not matched at one junction end, which may reflect a read error.

Each CDR3 protein is one row after TCRdb ran MiXCR on the PCR reads. The sample contains about 11,000 distinct CDR3 sequences, approximately 60% of which appear only once. The CDR3 consists of 18 residues. Germline values: CDR1 SGHVS, CDR2 FNYEAQ. The sample taken for sequencing was esophageal tumor tissue. The J gene is TRBJ2-5, the V gene TRBV7-6; 14 nucleotides line up with TRBD2. The J call may be in error: the DNA end matches TRBJ2-1 better. The source is a male donor with esophageal squamous cell carcinoma. The CDR3 spells CASSLVRTSGGLYNEQFF. CDR3 DNA: TGTGCTAGCAGCTTAGTAAGGACTAGCGGGGGGCTTTACAATGAGCAGTTCTTC.